Sequencing of this T cell receptor beta chain was carried out in a study of spatial heterogeneity in lung cancer. Findings of the study overall: For expanded intratumoral alpha and beta TCRs, counts tracked tumor mutation counts.

The time point here: sample taken at primary tumor resection. Samples were obtained from some 70 donors, all untreated early-stage non-small cell lung cancer patients. Unsorted samples of tumor, nontumor lung or frozen PBMC had their whole RNA sequenced. This clonotype was counted a few times. The antigen is unknown. TCR cDNA molecules each carried a unique molecular identifier. MiXCR, run by TCRdb on the 5' RACE reads, gives a single entry per CDR3 protein. The profile covers 10,000 to 12,000 distinct CDR3 sequences, with over 9.5% appearing a single time and around 13% taken by the ten largest. J lost 6 bases, V lost 2 bases, and 5 bases had no gene match. Germline assignment: CDR1 KGHSH and CDR2 LQKENI. CDR3 size: 15 residues.

This rearrangement joins TRBV18 to TRBJ2-1; 9 bases match TRBD1. The receptor's source is a female donor with early-stage non-small cell lung cancer. This material consisted of lung tumor tissue, taken at surgery. Here the CDR3 reads CASSPLGQGSNEQFF. The CDR3 nucleotides read TGTGCCAGCTCACCATTAGGACAGGGGAGCAATGAGCAGTTCTTC.